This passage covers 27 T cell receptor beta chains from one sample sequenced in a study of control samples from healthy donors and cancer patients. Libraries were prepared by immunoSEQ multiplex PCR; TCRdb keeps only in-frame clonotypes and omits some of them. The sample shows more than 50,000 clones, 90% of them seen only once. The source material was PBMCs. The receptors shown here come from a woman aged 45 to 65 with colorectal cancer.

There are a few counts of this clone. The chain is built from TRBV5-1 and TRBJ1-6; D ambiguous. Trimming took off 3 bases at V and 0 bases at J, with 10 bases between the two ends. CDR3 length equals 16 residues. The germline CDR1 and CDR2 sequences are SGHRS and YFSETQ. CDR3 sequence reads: CASSSRPNSYNSPLHF. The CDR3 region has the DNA TGCGCCAGCAGCTCCAGACCGAACTCCTATAATTCACCCCTCCACTTT. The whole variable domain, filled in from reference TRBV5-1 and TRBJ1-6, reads KAGVTQTPRYLIKTRGQQVTLSCSPISGHRSVSWYQQTPGQGLQFLFEYFSETQRNKGNFPGRFSGRQFSNSRSEMNVSTLELGDSALYLCASSSRPNSYNSPLHFGNGTRLTVT.

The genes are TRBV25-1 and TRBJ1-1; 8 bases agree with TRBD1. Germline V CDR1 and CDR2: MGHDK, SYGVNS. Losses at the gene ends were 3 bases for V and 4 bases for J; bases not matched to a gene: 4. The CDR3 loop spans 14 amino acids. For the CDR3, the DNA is TGTGCCAGCAGTGAGACAGGGGTTAGCACTGAAGCTTTCTTT. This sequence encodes CASSETGVSTEAFF. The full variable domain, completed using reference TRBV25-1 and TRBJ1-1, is EADIYQTPRYLVIGTGKKITLECSQTMGHDKMYWYQQDPGMELHLIHYSYGVNSTEKGDLSSESTVSRIRTEHFPLTLESARPSHTSQYLCASSETGVSTEAFFGQGTRLTVV.

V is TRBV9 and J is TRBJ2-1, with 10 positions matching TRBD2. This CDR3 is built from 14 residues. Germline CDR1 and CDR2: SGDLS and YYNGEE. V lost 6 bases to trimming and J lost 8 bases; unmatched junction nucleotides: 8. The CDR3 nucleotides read TGTGCCAGCAACCAAGAGGGGACTAGCGATGAGCAGTTCTTC. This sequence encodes CASNQEGTSDEQFF.

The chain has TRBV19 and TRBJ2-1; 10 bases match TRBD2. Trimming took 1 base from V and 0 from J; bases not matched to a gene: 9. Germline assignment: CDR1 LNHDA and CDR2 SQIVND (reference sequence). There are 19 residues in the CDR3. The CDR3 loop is CASSIGGLAVDSSYNEQFF. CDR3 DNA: TGTGCCAGTAGTATAGGAGGACTAGCGGTAGATAGCTCCTACAATGAGCAGTTCTTC.

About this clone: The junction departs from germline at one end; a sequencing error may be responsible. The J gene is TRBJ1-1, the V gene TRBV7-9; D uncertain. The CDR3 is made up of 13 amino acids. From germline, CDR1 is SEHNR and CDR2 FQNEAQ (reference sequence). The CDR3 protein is CASSLEGNSEAFF. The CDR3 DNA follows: TGTGCCAGCAGCTTAGAAGGGAACTCTGAAGCTTTCTTT.

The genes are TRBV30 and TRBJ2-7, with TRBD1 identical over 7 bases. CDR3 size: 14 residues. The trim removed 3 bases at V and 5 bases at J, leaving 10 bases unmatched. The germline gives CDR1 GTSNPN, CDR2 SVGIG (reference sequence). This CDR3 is CAWSAIRQGDEQYF. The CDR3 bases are TGTGCCTGGAGCGCGATCCGACAGGGAGACGAGCAGTACTTC. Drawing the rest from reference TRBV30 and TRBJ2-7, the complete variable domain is SQTIHQWPATLVQPVGSPLSLECTVEGTSNPNLYWYRQAAGRGLQLLFYSVGIGQISSEVPQNLSASRPQDRQFILSSKKLLLSDSGFYLCAWSAIRQGDEQYFGPGTRLTVT.

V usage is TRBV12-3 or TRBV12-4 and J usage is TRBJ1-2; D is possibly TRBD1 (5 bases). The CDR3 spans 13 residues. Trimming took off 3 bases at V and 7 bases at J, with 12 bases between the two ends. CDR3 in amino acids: CASSFLGRAGYTF. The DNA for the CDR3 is TGTGCCAGCAGTTTCCTGGGGCGCGCTGGCTACACCTTC.

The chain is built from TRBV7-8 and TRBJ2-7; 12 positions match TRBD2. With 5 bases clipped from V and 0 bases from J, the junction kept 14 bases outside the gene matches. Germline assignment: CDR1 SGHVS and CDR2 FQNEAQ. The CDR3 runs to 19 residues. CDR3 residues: CASSLSGTSGRYTSYEQYF. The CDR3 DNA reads TGTGCCAGCAGCCTTAGCGGGACTAGCGGGCGCTACACCTCCTACGAGCAGTACTTC.

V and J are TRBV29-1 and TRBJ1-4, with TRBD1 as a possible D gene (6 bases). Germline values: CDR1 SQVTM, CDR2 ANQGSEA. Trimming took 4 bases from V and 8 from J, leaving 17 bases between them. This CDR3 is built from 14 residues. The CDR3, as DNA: TGCAGCGTTGCCCGATCAGGGGTAGGGGAAAAACTGTTTTTT. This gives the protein CSVARSGVGEKLFF.

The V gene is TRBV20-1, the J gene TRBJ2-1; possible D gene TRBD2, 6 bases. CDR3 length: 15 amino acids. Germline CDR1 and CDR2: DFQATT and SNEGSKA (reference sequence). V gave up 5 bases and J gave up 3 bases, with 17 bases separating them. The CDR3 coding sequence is TGCAGTGCTCGTGGTCGGGAGATCGACTACAATGAGCAGTTCTTC. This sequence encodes CSARGREIDYNEQFF.

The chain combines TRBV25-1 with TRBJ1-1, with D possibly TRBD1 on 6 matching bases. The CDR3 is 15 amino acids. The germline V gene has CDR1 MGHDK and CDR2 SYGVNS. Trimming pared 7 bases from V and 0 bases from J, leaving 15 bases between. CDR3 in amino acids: CASKLSGAMNTEAFF. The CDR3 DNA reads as TGTGCCAGCAAGCTTTCGGGGGCTATGAACACTGAAGCTTTCTTT.

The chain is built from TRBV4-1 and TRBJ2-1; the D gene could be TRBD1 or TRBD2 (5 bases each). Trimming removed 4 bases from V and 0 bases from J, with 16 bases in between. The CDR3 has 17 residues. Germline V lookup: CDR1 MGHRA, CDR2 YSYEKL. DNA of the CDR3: TGCGCCAGCAGCCGAGAACCGGGACCCAGCTCCTACAATGAGCAGTTCTTC. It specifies CASSREPGPSSYNEQFF.

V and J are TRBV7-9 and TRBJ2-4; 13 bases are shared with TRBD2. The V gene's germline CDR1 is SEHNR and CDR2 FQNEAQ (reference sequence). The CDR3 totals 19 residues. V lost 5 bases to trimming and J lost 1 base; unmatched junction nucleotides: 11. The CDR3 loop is CASSTWTSGSQGAKNIQYF. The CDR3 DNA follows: TGTGCCAGCAGCACCTGGACTAGCGGGAGTCAAGGGGCCAAAAACATTCAGTACTTC.

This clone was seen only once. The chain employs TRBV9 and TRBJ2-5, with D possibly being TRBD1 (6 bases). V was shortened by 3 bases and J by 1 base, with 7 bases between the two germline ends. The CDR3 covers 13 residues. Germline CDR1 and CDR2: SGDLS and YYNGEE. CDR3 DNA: TGTGCCAGCAGCGGAGGGGGCCAAGAGACCCAGTACTTC. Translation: CASSGGGQETQYF.

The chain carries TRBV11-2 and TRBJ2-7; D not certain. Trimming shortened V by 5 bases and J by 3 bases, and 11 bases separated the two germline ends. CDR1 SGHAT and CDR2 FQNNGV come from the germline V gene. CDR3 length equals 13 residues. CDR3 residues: CASSPRSYYEQYF. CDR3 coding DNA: TGTGCCAGCAGCCCCCGGTCGTACTACGAGCAGTACTTC.

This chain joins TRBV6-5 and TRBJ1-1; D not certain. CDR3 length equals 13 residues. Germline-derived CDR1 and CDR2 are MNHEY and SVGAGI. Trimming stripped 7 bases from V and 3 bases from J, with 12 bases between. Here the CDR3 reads CASTLNRDTEAFF. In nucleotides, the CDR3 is TGTGCCAGCACACTAAATCGAGACACTGAAGCTTTCTTT.

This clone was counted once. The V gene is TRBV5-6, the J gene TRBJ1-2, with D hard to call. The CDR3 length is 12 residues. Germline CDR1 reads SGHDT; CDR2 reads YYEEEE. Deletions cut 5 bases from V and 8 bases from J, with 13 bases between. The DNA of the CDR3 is TGTGCCAGCAGTGCCGGAGGGCGGGGCTACACCTTC. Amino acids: CASSAGGRGYTF.

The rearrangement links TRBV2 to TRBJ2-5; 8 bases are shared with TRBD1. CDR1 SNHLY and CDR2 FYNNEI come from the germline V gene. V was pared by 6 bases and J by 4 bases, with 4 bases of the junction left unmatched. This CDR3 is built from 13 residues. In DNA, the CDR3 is TGTGCCAGCAGGGACAGGGAATTAGAGACCCAGTACTTC. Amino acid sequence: CASRDRELETQYF.

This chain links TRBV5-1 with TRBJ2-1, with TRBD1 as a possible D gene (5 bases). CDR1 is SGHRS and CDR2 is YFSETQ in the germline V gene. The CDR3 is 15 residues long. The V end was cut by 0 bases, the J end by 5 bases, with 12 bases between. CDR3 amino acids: CASSLVLGVNNEQFF. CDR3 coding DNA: TGCGCCAGCAGCTTGGTTCTAGGGGTCAACAATGAGCAGTTCTTC.

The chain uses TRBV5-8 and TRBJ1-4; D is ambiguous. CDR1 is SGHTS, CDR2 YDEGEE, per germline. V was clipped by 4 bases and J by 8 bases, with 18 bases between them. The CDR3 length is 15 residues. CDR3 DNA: TGTGCCAGCAGCATTCTTTTGAACTTGGGAGAAAAACTGTTTTTT. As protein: CASSILLNLGEKLFF. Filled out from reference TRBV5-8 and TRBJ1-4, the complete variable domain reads EAGVTQSPTHLIKTRGQQATLRCSPISGHTSVYWYQQALGLGLQFLLWYDEGEERNRGNFPPRFSGRQFPNYSSELNVNALELEDSALYLCASSILLNLGEKLFFGSGTQLSVL.

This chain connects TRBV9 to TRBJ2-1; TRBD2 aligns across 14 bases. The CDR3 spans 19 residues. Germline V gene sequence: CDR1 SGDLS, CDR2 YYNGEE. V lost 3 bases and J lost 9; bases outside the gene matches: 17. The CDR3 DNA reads TGTGCCAGCAGCGCGGATAGACTAGCGGGGGGGCGGTTCGTACGTGAGCAGTTCTTC. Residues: CASSADRLAGGRFVREQFF. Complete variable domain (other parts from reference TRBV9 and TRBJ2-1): DSGVTQTPKHLITATGQRVTLRCSPRSGDLSVYWYQQSLDQGLQFLIQYYNGEERAKGNILERFSAQQFPDLHSELNLSSLELGDSALYFCASSADRLAGGRFVREQFFGPGTRLTVL.

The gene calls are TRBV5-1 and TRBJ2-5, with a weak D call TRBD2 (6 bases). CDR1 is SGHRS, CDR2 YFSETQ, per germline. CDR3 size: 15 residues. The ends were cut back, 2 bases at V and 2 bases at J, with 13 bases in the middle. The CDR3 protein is CASSLLRREQETQYF. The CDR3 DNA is TGCGCCAGCAGCTTATTGAGGAGGGAACAAGAGACCCAGTACTTC.

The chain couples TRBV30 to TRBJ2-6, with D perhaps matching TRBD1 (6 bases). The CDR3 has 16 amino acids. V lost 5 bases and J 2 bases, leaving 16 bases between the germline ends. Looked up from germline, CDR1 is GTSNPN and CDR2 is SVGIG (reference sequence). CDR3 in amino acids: CAWGSPRGPGANVLTF. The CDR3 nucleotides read TGTGCCTGGGGGTCCCCCAGGGGCCCTGGGGCCAACGTCCTGACTTTC.

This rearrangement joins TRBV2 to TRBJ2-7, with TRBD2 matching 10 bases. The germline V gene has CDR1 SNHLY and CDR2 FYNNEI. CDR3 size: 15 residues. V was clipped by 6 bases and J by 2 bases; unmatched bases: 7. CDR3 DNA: TGTGCCAGCAGACATTTAAGCGGGAGGGCCTACGAGCAGTACTTC. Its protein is CASRHLSGRAYEQYF.

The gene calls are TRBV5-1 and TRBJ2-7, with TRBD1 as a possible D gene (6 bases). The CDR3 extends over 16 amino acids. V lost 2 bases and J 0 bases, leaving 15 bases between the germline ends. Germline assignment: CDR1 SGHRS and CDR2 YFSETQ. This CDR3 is CASSLNPQGSSYEQYF. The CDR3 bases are TGCGCCAGCAGCTTAAACCCACAGGGTAGCTCCTACGAGCAGTACTTC. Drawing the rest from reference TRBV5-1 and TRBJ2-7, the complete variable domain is KAGVTQTPRYLIKTRGQQVTLSCSPISGHRSVSWYQQTPGQGLQFLFEYFSETQRNKGNFPGRFSGRQFSNSRSEMNVSTLELGDSALYLCASSLNPQGSSYEQYFGPGTRLTVT.

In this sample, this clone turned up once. The CDR3 loop reads CASSGVAGGSMETQYF. The CDR3 DNA is TGTGCCAGCAGCGGCGTAGCGGGAGGGTCGATGGAGACCCAGTACTTC. The chain links TRBV9 to TRBJ2-5; the match to TRBD2 covers 11 bases. There are 16 residues in the CDR3. Germline V gene data show CDR1 as SGDLS and CDR2 as YYNGEE. V shed 3 bases and J 5 bases; nucleotides not matched to a gene: 9. The full variable domain, with the rest looked up from reference TRBV9 and TRBJ2-5, is DSGVTQTPKHLITATGQRVTLRCSPRSGDLSVYWYQQSLDQGLQFLIQYYNGEERAKGNILERFSAQQFPDLHSELNLSSLELGDSALYFCASSGVAGGSMETQYFGPGTRLLVL.

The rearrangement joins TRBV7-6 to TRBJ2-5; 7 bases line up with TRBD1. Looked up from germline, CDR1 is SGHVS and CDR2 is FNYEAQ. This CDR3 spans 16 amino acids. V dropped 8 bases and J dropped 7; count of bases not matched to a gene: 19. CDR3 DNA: TGTGCCAGCTCCCCGATCTTGGCAGGGGGAACGGGGACCCAGTACTTC. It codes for CASSPILAGGTGTQYF.